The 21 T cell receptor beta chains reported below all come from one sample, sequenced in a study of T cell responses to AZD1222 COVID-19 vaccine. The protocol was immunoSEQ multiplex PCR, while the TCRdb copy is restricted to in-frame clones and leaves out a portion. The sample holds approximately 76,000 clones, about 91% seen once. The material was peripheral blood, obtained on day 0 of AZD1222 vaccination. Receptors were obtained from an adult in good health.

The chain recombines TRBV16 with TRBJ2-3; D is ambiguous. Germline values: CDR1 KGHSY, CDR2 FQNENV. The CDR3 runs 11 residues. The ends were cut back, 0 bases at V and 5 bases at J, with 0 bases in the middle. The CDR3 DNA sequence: TGTGCCAGCAGCCAATCAGATACGCAGTATTTT. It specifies CASSQSDTQYF.

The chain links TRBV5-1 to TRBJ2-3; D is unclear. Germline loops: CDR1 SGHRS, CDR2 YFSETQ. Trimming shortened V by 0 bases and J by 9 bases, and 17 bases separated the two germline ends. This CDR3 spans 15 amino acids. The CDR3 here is CASSLESIADGTQYF. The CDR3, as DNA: TGCGCCAGCAGCTTGGAGTCAATTGCTGATGGCACGCAGTATTTT. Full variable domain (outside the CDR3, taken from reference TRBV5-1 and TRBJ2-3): KAGVTQTPRYLIKTRGQQVTLSCSPISGHRSVSWYQQTPGQGLQFLFEYFSETQRNKGNFPGRFSGRQFSNSRSEMNVSTLELGDSALYLCASSLESIADGTQYFGPGTRLTVL.

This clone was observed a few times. CDR3 loop: CASSRFGNQPQHF. CDR3 bases: TGTGCCAGCAGTCGGTTTGGCAATCAGCCCCAGCATTTT. This chain connects TRBV6-5 to TRBJ1-5; D unresolved. The CDR3 is made up of 13 amino acids. Germline V lookup: CDR1 MNHEY, CDR2 SVGAGI. V gave up 5 bases and J gave up 2 bases, with 7 bases separating them.

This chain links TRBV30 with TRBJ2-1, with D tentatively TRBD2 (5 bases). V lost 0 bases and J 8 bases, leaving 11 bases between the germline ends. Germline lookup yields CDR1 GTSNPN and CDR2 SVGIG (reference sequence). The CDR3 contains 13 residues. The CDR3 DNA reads TGTGCCTGGAGTGTAACTAGTCCCCATGAGCAGTTCTTC. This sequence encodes CAWSVTSPHEQFF.

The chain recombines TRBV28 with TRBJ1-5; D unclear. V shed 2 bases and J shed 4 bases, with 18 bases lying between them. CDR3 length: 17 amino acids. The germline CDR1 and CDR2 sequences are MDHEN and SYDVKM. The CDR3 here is CASSLPQVGGKNQPQHF. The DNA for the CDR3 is TGTGCCAGCAGTTTACCTCAAGTAGGAGGGAAAAATCAGCCCCAGCATTTT. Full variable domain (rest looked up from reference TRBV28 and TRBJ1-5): DVKVTQSSRYLVKRTGEKVFLECVQDMDHENMFWYRQDPGLGLRLIYFSYDVKMKEKGDIPEGYSVSREKKERFSLILESASTNQTSMYLCASSLPQVGGKNQPQHFGDGTRLSIL.

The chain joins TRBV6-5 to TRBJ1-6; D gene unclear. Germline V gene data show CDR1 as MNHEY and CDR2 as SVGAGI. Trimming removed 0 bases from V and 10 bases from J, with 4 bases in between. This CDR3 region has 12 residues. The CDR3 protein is CASSYSRSPLHF. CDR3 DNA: TGTGCCAGCAGTTACTCACGATCACCCCTCCACTTT.

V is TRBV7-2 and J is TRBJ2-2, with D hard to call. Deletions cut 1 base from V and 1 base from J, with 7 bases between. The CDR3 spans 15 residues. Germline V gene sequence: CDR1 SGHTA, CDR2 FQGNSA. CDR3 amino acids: CASSLVRMNTGELFF. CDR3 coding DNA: TGTGCCAGCAGCTTAGTACGGATGAACACCGGGGAGCTGTTTTTT.

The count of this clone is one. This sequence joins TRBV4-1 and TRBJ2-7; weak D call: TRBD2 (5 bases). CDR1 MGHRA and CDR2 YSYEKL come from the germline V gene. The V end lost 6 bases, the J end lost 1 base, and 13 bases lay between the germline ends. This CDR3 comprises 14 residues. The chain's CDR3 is CASRPSGLSYEQYF. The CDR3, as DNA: TGCGCCAGCAGACCCAGCGGCCTGTCCTACGAGCAGTACTTC.

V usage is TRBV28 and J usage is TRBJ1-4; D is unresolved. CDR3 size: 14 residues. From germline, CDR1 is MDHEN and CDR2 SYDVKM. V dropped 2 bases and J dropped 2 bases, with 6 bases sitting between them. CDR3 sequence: CASSLGYTNEKLFF. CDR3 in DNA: TGTGCCAGCAGTTTAGGGTACACTAATGAAAAACTGTTTTTT.

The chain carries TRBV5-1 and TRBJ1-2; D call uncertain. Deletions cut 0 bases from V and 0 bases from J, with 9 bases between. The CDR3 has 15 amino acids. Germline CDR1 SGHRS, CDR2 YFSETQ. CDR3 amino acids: CASSLAAETNYGYTF. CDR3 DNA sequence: TGCGCCAGCAGCTTGGCGGCTGAGACTAACTATGGCTACACCTTC.

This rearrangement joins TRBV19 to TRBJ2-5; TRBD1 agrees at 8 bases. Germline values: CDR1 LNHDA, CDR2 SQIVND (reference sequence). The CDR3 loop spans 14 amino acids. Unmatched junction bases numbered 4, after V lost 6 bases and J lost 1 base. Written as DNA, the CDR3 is TGTGCCAGTAGACAGGACAGGGTCCAAGAGACCCAGTACTTC. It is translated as CASRQDRVQETQYF.

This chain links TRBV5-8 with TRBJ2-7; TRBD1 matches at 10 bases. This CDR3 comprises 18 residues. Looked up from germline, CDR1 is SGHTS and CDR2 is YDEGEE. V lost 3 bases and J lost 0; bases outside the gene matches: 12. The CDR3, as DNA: TGTGCCAGCAGCTCTCGAAGAGGACAGGGGGTATACTCCTACGAGCAGTACTTC. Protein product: CASSSRRGQGVYSYEQYF.

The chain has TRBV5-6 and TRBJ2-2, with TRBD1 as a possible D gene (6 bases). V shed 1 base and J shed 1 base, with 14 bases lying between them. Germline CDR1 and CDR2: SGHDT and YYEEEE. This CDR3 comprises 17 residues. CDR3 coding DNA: TGTGCCAGCAGCTTGAGTCAGGGGATTAAGAACACCGGGGAGCTGTTTTTT. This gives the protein CASSLSQGIKNTGELFF. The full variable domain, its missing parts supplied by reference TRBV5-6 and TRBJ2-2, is DAGVTQSPTHLIKTRGQQVTLRCSPKSGHDTVSWYQQALGQGPQFIFQYYEEEERQRGNFPDRFSGHQFPNYSSELNVNALLLGDSALYLCASSLSQGIKNTGELFFGEGSRLTVL.

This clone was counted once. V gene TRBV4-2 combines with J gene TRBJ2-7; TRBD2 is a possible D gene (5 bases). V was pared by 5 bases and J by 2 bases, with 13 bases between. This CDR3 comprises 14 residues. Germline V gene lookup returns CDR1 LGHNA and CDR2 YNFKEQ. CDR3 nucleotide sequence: TGTGCCAGCAGCGACCACCTAGCCCCCTACGAGCAGTACTTC. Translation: CASSDHLAPYEQYF.

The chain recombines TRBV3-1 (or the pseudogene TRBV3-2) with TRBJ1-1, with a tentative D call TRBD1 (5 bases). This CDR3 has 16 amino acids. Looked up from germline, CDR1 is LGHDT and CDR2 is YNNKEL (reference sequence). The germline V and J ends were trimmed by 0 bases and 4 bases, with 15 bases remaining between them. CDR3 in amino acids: CASSQEGWAGVTEAFF. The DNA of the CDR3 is TGTGCCAGCAGCCAAGAGGGGTGGGCGGGGGTCACTGAAGCTTTCTTT.

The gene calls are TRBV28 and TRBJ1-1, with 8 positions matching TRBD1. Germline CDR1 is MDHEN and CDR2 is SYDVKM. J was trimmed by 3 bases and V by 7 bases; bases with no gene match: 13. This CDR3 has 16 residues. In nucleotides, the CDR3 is TGTGCCAGCATGTCCCAGGGGGCTCATTTCGACACTGAAGCTTTCTTT. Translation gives CASMSQGAHFDTEAFF.

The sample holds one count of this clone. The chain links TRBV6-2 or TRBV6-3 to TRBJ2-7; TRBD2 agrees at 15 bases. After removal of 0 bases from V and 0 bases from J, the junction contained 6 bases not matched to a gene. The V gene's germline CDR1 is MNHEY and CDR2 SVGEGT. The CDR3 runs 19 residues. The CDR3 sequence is CASSYSTGLAGGASYEQYF. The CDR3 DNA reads TGTGCCAGCAGTTACTCAACGGGACTAGCGGGGGGTGCCTCCTACGAGCAGTACTTC.

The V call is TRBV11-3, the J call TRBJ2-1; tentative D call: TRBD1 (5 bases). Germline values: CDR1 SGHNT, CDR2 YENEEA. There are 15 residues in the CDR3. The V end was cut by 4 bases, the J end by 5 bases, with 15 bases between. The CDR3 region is CASSSPWMGHNEQFF. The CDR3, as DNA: TGTGCCAGCAGCTCCCCCTGGATGGGGCACAATGAGCAGTTCTTC.

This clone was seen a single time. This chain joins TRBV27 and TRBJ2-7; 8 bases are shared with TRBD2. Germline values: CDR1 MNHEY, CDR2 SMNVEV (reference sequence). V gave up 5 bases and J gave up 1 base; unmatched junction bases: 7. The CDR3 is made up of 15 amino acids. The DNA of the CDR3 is TGTGCCAGCAGTCCAACGGGGGGGGCTTCCTACGAGCAGTACTTC. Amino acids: CASSPTGGASYEQYF.

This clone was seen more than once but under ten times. The DNA for the CDR3 is TGTGCCAGCAGCTTAGGGCCGCAGGGTAACGGCTACGAGCAGTACTTC. Its protein product is CASSLGPQGNGYEQYF. This sequence joins TRBV7-3 and TRBJ2-7; D might be TRBD1 (5 bases). Per the germline V gene, CDR1 is SGHTA and CDR2 is FQGTGA. This CDR3 comprises 16 residues. V was cut by 2 bases and J by 3 bases, with 17 bases left in between.

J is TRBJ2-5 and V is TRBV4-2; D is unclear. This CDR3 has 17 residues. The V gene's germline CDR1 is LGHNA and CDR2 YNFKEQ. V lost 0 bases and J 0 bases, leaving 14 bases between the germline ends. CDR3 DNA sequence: TGTGCCAGCAGCCAAGATGGGAAGACTTGGTACCAAGAGACCCAGTACTTC. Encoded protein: CASSQDGKTWYQETQYF.